This entry features one T cell receptor (beta chain) sequence. Its antigen is unknown. The sample is drawn from a study of T cell responses to AZD1222 COVID-19 vaccine. Study findings and constraints: Clonal diversity may have been underestimated in mostly white British donors.

Trimming removed 3 bases at V and 2 bases at J, with 17 bases between. CDR1 and CDR2 (germline): SGHAT, FQNNGV. There are 16 residues in the CDR3. Using immunoSEQ multiplex PCR, the repertoire was profiled, and TCRdb retains in-frame clones only, with some absent. The sample records about 200,000 clones, around nine tenths being singletons. The receptor's source is an adult in good health. The rearrangement links TRBV11-2 to TRBJ2-7; weak D call: TRBD1 (5 bases). This specimen was peripheral blood, taken on day 0 of AZD1222 vaccination. DNA for the CDR3: TGTGCCAGCAGCTTTTTAAGGTTCCAAGGGGCCTACGAGCAGTACTTC. Protein: CASSFLRFQGAYEQYF.